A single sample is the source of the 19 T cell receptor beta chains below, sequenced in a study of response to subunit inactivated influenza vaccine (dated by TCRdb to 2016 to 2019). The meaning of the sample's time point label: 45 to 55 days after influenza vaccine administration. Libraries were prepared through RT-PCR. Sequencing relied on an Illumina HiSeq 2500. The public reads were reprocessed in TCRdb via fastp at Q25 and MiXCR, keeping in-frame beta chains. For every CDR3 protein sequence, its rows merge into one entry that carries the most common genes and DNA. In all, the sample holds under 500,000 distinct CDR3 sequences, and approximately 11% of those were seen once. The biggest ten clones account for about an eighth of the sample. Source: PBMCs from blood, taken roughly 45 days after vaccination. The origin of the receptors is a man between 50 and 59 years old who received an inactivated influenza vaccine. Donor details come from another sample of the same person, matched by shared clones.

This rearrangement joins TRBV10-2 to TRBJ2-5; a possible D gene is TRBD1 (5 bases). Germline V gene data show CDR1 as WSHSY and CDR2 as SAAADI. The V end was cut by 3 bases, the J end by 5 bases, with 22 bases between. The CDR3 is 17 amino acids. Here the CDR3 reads CASSEMVGVVNRETQYF. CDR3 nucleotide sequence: TGCGCCAGCAGTGAAATGGTAGGGGTAGTTAATCGCGAGACCCAGTACTTC.

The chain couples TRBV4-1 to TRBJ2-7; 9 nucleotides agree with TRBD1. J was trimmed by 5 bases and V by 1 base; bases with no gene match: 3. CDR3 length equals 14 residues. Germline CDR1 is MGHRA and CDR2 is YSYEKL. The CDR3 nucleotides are TGCGCCAGCAGCCAAGGGACAGGGGCTGACGAGCAGTACTTC. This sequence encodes CASSQGTGADEQYF.

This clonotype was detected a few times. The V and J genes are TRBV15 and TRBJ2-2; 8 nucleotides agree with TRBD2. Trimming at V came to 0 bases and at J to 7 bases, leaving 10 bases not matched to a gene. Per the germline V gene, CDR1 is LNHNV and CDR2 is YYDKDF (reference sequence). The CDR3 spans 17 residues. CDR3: CATSRDKYGGALGELFF. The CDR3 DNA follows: TGTGCCACCAGCAGAGATAAATACGGGGGGGCTCTCGGGGAGCTGTTTTTT.

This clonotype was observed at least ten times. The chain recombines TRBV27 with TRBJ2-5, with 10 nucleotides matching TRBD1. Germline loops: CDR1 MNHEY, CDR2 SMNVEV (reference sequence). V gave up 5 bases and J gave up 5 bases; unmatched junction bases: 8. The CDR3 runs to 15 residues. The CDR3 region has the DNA TGTGCCAGCAGTCCCCCCGACAGGGGGCCGGAGACCCAGTACTTC. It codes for CASSPPDRGPETQYF.

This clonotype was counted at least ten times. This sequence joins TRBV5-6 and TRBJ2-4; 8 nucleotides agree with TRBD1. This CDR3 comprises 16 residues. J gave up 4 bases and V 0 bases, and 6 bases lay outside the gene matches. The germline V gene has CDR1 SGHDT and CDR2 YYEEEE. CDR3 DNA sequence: TGTGCCAGCAGCTTGGTTTCAGGGGGCTTGAAAAACATTCAGTACTTC. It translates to CASSLVSGGLKNIQYF.

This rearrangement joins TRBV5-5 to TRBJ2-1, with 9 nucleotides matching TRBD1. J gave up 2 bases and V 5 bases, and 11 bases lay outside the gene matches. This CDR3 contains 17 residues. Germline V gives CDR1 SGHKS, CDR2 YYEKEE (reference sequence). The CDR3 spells CASRPLPGTGPYNEQFF. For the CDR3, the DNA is TGTGCCAGCAGACCCCTTCCCGGGACAGGGCCCTACAATGAGCAGTTCTTC.

The CDR3 nucleotides read TGTGCCAGCAGTTTATCGAGGGGGCTGGTTTATGGCGCTTTCTTT. Its translation: CASSLSRGLVYGAFF. The genes are TRBV27 and TRBJ1-1; 7 nucleotides align to TRBD1. Trimming at V came to 0 bases and at J to 11 bases, leaving 12 bases not matched to a gene. This CDR3 has 15 amino acids. CDR1 is MNHEY and CDR2 is SMNVEV in the germline V gene (reference sequence).

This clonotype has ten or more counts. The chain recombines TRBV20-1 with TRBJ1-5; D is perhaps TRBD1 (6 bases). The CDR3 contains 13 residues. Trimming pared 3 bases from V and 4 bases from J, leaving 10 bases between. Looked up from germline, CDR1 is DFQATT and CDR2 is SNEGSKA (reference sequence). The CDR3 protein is CSARTGVNQPQHF. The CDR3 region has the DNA TGCAGTGCTAGGACAGGCGTAAATCAGCCCCAGCATTTT.

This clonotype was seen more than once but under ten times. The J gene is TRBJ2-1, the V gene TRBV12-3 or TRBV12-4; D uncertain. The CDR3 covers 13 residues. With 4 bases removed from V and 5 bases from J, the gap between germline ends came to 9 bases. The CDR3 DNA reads TGTGCCAGCAGTTCCCTCCTAGACAATGAGCAGTTCTTC. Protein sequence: CASSSLLDNEQFF.

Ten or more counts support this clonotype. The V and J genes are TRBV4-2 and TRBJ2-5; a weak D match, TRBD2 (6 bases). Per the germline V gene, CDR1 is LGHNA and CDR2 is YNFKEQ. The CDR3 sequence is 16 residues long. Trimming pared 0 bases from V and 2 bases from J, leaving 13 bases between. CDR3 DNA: TGTGCCAGCAGCCAAGAAGAGGGGACTCTTCAAGAGACCCAGTACTTC. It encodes CASSQEEGTLQETQYF.

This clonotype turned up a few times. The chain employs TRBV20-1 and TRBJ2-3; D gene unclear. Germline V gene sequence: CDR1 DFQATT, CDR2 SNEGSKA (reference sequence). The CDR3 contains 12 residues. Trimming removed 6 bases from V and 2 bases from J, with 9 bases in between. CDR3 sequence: CSAPPTTDTQYF. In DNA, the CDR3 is TGCAGTGCACCACCCACCACAGATACGCAGTATTTT.

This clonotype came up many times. The CDR3 here is CASSPHSSYNEQFF. As DNA, the CDR3 is TGTGCCAGCAGTCCCCACTCTTCCTACAATGAGCAGTTCTTC. This rearrangement joins TRBV12-3 or TRBV12-4 to TRBJ2-1; D is ambiguous. The CDR3 covers 14 residues. V was clipped by 5 bases and J by 1 base, with 9 bases between them.

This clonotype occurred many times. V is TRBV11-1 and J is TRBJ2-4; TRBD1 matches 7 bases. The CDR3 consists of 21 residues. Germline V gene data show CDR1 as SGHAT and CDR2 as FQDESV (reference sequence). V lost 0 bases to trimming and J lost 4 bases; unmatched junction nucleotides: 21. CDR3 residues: CASSLATGITGRQGIKNIQYF. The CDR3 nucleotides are TGTGCCAGCAGCTTAGCGACGGGAATCACCGGCCGACAGGGAATAAAAAACATTCAGTACTTC.

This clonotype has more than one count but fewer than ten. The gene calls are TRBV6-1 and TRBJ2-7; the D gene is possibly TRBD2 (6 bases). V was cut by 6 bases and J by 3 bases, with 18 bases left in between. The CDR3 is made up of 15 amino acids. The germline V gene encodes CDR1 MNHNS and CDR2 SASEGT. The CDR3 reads CASSDPPAGFYEQYF. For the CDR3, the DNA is TGTGCCAGCAGCGACCCCCCCGCGGGGTTCTACGAGCAGTACTTC.

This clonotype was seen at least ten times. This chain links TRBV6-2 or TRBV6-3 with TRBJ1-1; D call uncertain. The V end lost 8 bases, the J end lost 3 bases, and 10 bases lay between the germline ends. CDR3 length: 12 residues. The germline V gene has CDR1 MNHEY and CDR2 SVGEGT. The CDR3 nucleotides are TGTGCCAGCTACGATGGGTACACTGAAGCTTTCTTT. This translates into CASYDGYTEAFF.

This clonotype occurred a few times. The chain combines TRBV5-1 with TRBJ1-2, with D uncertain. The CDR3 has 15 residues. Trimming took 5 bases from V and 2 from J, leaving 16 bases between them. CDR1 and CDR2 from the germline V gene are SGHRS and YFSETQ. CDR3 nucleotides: TGCGCCAGCAGGGAATTCCCGGTGGCGAACTATGGCTACACCTTC. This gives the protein CASREFPVANYGYTF.

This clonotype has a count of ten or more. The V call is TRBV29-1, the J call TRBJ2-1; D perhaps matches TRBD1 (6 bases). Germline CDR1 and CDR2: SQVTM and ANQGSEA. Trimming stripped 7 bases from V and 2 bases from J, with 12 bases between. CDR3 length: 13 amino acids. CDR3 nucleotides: TGCAGCGGACTGGGACACACCTACAATGAGCAGTTCTTC. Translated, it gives CSGLGHTYNEQFF.

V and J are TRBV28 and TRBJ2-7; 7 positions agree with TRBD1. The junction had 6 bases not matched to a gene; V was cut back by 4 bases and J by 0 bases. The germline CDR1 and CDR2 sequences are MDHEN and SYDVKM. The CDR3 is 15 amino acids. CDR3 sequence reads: CASSYRGDRSYEQYF. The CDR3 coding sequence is TGTGCCAGCAGTTACAGGGGCGATCGCTCCTACGAGCAGTACTTC.

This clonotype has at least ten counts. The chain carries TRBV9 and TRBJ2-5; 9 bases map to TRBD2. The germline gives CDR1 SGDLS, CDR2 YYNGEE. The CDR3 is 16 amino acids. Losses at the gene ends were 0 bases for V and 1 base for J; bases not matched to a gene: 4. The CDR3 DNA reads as TGTGCCAGCAGCGTAGACCCTAGCGGGATCCAAGAGACCCAGTACTTC. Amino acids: CASSVDPSGIQETQYF.